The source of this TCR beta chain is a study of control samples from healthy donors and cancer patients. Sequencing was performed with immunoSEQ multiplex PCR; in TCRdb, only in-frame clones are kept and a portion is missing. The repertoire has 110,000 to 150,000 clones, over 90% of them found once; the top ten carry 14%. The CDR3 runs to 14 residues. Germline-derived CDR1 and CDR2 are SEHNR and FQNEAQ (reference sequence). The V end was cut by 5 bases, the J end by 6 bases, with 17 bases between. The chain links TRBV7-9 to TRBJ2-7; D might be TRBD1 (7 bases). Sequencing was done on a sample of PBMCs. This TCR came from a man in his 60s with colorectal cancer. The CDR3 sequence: CASSPQEGAIEQYF. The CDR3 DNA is TGTGCCAGCAGCCCCCAGGAGGGGGCCATCGAGCAGTACTTC.